This T cell receptor beta chain appears in the sequencing data of a study of blood T cell repertoires in COVID-19 (dated by TCRdb to about 2020). Regarding the research as a whole: The collaborator samples originated in the United States, Italy and Spain and spanned the acute and convalescent phases of COVID-19. Deeply sampled blood TCRbeta repertoires from subjects exposed to, actively infected with, or recovered from COVID-19 were included in the dataset. The samples were drawn from two sources: the first 160 participants of the ongoing ImmuneRACE study, and 1,000 to 1,500 subjects contributed by 6 global collaborators. The material from the prospective study consisted of cDNA or gDNA derived from T cells, B-cell-depleted T cells, or PBMCs. Sample metadata almost always included a de-identified subject ID, COVID-19 status, age in years and sex. The repertoires were made available in a free public database intended to serve as a resource for research on the immune response to SARS-CoV-2. HLA class I and class II types, where available, came from metadata supplied by the sample provider rather than from assay-based typing. General study outcomes and caveats: The quantity of clinical and demographic metadata differed by source and by participant and was supplied without curation.

In the germline V gene (reference sequence), CDR1 corresponds to MNHNY and CDR2 to SVGAGI. V was cut back by 4 bases and J by 4 bases, leaving a gap of 17 bases between them. Spanning cysteine to phenylalanine, the CDR3 consists of 16 amino acids. CDR3 DNA is the only sequence kept; it has 48 bases, read in frame from the first base. TCRbeta CDR3 regions were amplified from genomic DNA by means of the immunoSEQ Assay, a bias-controlled multiplex PCR. The authors' pipeline ran thus. Within the assay, amplification of reference gene primers was used to estimate how many nucleated cells each sample contained. To quantify the absolute abundance of each unique TCRbeta CDR3 rearrangement, sequence reads were collapsed and filtered. Productive Simpson clonality was computed per sample as the square root of Simpson's diversity index over productive rearrangements. TCRdb stores this immuneACCESS table with in-frame sequences only. Part of the clones is absent; in the studies checked, under half of the shortfall reflects unresolved V genes, and no reason is known for the rest. That table is the source of V, J and clone size, and D and trimming were worked out from the DNA. Recorded for this sample are about 160,000 clones; about nine tenths of them occurred a single time. Jointly, the top ten make up roughly 4% of the sample.

With regard to this clone: Its antigen remains undetermined. No quality values exist for individual bases; no much larger clone is one base distant.

Participants in the prospective study were enrolled through a virtual design, were aged about 18 to 90 years, and lived in some 24 United States geographic areas. Cohort assignment in the prospective study relied on participant-reported clinical history from a screening survey and a study questionnaire. Exposed participants had been in contact with someone with a PCR-confirmed or clinician-diagnosed COVID-19 case within 2 weeks of study entry. Mobile phlebotomists in the prospective study collected whole blood, serum and a nasopharyngeal or oropharyngeal swab from every participant. Prospective study participants could optionally give additional blood draws and questionnaires over an approximately two-month period. Before DNA extraction, blood samples from the prospective study were shipped at room temperature or frozen.

This clonotype was obtained from a middle-aged woman who had been exposed to COVID-19. The sequenced material came from PBMCs or T cells enriched from blood (not recorded which). The rearranged segments are TRBV6-6 and TRBJ1-3, and the D gene may be TRBD1, 5 bases matching. The CDR3 protein: CASSLGSRVGGNTIYF. The nucleotide sequence is TGTGCCAGCAGTTTGGGTAGCAGGGTGGGAGGAAACACCATATATTTT.